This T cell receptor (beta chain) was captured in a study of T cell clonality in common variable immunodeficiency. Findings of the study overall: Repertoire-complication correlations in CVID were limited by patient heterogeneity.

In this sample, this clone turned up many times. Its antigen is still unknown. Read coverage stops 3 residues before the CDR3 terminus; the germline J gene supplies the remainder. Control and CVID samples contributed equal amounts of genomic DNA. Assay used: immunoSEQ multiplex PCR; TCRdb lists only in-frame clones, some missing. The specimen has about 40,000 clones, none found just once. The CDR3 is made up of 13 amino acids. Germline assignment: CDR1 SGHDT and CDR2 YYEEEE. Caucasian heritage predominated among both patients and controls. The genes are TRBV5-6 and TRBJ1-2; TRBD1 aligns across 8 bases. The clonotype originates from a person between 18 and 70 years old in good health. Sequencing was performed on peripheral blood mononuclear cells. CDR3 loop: CASSLLTGAGYTF. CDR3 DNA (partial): TGTGCCAGCAGCTTGTTGACAGGGGCCGGC.